One sample yielded the 13 T cell receptor beta chains listed below, sequenced in a study of shared clonotypes between healthy human individuals. The protocol was immunoSEQ multiplex PCR, while the TCRdb copy is restricted to in-frame clones and leaves out a portion. The sample has roughly 2 million clones; 90% to 96% are singletons. The specimen sequenced was naive CD4+ T cells sorted from blood. Indicated subset: CD45RA+ positively selected. The source of these receptors is a man aged 18 to 30 in good health.

The gene calls are TRBV15 and TRBJ2-2; D may be TRBD2 (5 bases). The germline V and J ends were trimmed by 0 bases and 6 bases, with 11 bases remaining between them. This CDR3 contains 15 residues. Germline V gives CDR1 LNHNV, CDR2 YYDKDF (reference sequence). CDR3 nucleotide sequence: TGTGCCACCAGCAGAGATCGGGAAGCGCCCGGGGAGCTGTTTTTT. Protein sequence: CATSRDREAPGELFF.

The chain is built from TRBV19 and TRBJ2-2; D might be TRBD2 (6 bases). The CDR3 consists of 14 residues. CDR1 is LNHDA, CDR2 SQIVND, per germline (reference sequence). Trimming removed 8 bases from V and 1 base from J, with 11 bases in between. CDR3 sequence reads: CASRRRENTGELFF. Here the CDR3 DNA reads TGTGCCAGTCGAAGGAGGGAGAACACCGGGGAGCTGTTTTTT.

The J gene is TRBJ1-1, the V gene TRBV19, with 9 bases lining up with TRBD1. The ends lost 6 bases at V and 0 bases at J; junction bases unmatched: 8. Germline V gene lookup returns CDR1 LNHDA and CDR2 SQIVND (reference sequence). This CDR3 region has 16 residues. The CDR3 spells CASSPLQGAVNTEAFF. In nucleotides, the CDR3 is TGTGCCAGTAGCCCCTTACAGGGGGCAGTGAACACTGAAGCTTTCTTT.

The chain carries TRBV27 and TRBJ2-4, with TRBD1 matching over 9 bases. V shed 6 bases, J shed 7 bases, and the junction held 10 bases outside the gene matches. Germline values: CDR1 MNHEY, CDR2 SMNVEV (reference sequence). This CDR3 is built from 15 residues. The DNA of the CDR3 is TGTGCCAGCAGCCCGGGGGGACAGGGCGCGAACATTCAGTACTTC. This codes for CASSPGGQGANIQYF.

The table lists this clone with a few counts. This sequence joins TRBV5-1 and TRBJ2-7; the match to TRBD1 covers 11 bases. The CDR3 spans 14 residues. J gave up 7 bases and V 0 bases, and 3 bases lay outside the gene matches. Germline assignment: CDR1 SGHRS and CDR2 YFSETQ. The CDR3 region is CASSLEGQGGEQYF. The CDR3 nucleotides read TGCGCCAGCAGCTTGGAGGGACAGGGGGGAGAGCAGTACTTC.

The chain couples TRBV30 to TRBJ2-2; the D gene is possibly TRBD2 (6 bases). The V gene's germline CDR1 is GTSNPN and CDR2 SVGIG (reference sequence). V was cut by 4 bases and J by 4 bases, with 19 bases left in between. The CDR3 totals 16 residues. The CDR3: CAWTARGTWGTGELFF. DNA of the CDR3: TGTGCCTGGACTGCCCGGGGGACCTGGGGCACCGGGGAGCTGTTTTTT.

V usage is TRBV6-5 and J usage is TRBJ2-3, with D possibly being TRBD2 (6 bases). The CDR3 loop spans 14 amino acids. The germline gives CDR1 MNHEY, CDR2 SVGAGI. Trimming shortened V by 4 bases and J by 2 bases, and 10 bases separated the two germline ends. The CDR3 region is CASSLADHTDTQYF. The CDR3 DNA follows: TGTGCCAGCAGTTTAGCGGACCACACAGATACGCAGTATTTT.

This clone came up a few times. The chain couples TRBV30 to TRBJ1-3, with D hard to call. CDR1 is GTSNPN and CDR2 is SVGIG in the germline V gene (reference sequence). Deletions cut 6 bases from V and 4 bases from J, with 13 bases between. CDR3 size: 13 residues. The CDR3 DNA sequence: TGTGCCTGCGATCACGAACAAGGAAACACCATATATTTT. This codes for CACDHEQGNTIYF.

This chain links TRBV5-5 with TRBJ1-5; the match to TRBD1 covers 8 bases. There are 14 residues in the CDR3. Trimming removed 4 bases from V and 5 bases from J; junction bases left unmatched: 5. Germline V CDR1 and CDR2: SGHKS, YYEKEE (reference sequence). In nucleotides, the CDR3 is TGTGCCAGCAGCCCGACAGGGGATTATCAGCCCCAGCATTTT. Encoded protein: CASSPTGDYQPQHF.

V is TRBV4-1 and J is TRBJ2-1; D unresolved. CDR1 is MGHRA and CDR2 is YSYEKL in the germline V gene. The CDR3 length is 14 residues. V dropped 1 base and J dropped 8 bases, with 12 bases sitting between them. The CDR3 spells CASSQVPIGDEQFF. The CDR3 nucleotides are TGCGCCAGCAGCCAAGTTCCCATTGGCGATGAGCAGTTCTTC.

The chain links TRBV6-5 to TRBJ1-1; D is unresolved. This CDR3 region has 13 residues. In germline, CDR1 is MNHEY, CDR2 SVGAGI. Trimming pared 6 bases from V and 1 base from J, leaving 9 bases between. CDR3 sequence (DNA): TGTGCCAGCAGCACCGAGTCGAACACTGAAGCTTTCTTT. Translated, it gives CASSTESNTEAFF.

Worth noting for this clone: The sample carries other DNA sequences with the same CDR3. This sequence joins TRBV6-5 and TRBJ1-2, with a weak D call TRBD1 (5 bases). Trimming stripped 5 bases from V and 5 bases from J, with 9 bases between. The CDR3 runs 12 residues. CDR1 is MNHEY, CDR2 SVGAGI, per germline. CDR3 sequence: CASSLGGYGYTF. The CDR3 DNA follows: TGTGCCAGCAGTCTGGGGGGTTATGGCTACACCTTC.

This clone was seen a single time. V and J are TRBV27 and TRBJ2-6; possible D gene TRBD2, 5 bases. There are 14 residues in the CDR3. The germline V gene encodes CDR1 MNHEY and CDR2 SMNVEV (reference sequence). The V end lost 9 bases, the J end lost 0 bases, and 9 bases lay between the germline ends. CDR3 DNA sequence: TGTGCCAGTCCGCGGGCCTCTGGGGCCAACGTCCTGACTTTC. Its translation is CASPRASGANVLTF.